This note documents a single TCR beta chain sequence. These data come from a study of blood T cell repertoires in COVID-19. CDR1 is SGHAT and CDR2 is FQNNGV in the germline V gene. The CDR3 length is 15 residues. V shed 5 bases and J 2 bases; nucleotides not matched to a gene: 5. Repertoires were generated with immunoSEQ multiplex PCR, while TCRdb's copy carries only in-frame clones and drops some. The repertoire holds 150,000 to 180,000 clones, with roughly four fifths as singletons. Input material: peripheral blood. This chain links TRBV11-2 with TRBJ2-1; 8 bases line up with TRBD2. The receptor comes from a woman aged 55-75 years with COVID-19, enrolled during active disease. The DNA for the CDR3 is TGTGCCAGCAGCCGGGAGGGAAACACCTACAATGAGCAGTTCTTC. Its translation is CASSREGNTYNEQFF.